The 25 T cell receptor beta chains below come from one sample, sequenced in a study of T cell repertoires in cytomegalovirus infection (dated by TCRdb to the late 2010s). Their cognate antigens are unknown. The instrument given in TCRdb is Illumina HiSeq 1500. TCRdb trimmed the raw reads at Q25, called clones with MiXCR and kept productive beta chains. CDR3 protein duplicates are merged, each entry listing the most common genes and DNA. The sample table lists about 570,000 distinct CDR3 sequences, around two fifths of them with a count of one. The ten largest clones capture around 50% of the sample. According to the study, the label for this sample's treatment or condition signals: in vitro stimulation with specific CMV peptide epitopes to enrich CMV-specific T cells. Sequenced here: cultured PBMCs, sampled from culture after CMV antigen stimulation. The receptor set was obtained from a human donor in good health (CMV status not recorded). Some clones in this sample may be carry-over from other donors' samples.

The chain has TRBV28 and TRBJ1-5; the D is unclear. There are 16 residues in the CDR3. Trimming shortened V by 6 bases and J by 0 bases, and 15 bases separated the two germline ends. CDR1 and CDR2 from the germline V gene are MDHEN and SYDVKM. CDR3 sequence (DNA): TGTGCCAGCAGACAGTATTCGTATTATAGCAATCAGCCCCAGCATTTT. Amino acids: CASRQYSYYSNQPQHF. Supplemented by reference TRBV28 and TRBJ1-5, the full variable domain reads DVKVTQSSRYLVKRTGEKVFLECVQDMDHENMFWYRQDPGLGLRLIYFSYDVKMKEKGDIPEGYSVSREKKERFSLILESASTNQTSMYLCASRQYSYYSNQPQHFGDGTRLSIL.

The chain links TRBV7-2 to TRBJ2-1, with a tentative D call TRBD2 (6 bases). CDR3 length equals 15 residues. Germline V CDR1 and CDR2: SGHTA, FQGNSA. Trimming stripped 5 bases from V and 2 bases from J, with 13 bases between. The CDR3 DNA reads TGTGCCAGCAGCCCCCAGCTAGCGACCTACAATGAGCAGTTCTTC. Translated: CASSPQLATYNEQFF.

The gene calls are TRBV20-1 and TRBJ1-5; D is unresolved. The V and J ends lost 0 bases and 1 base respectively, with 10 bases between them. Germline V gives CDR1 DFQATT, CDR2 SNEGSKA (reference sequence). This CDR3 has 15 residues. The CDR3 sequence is CSARDVPDSNQPQHF. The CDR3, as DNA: TGCAGTGCTAGAGATGTCCCCGACAGCAATCAGCCCCAGCATTTT.

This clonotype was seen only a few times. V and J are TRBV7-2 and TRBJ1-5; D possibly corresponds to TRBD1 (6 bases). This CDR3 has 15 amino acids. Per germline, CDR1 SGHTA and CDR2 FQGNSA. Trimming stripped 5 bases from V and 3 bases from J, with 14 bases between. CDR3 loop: CASSAQGGLNQPQHF. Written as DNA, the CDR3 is TGTGCCAGCAGCGCACAGGGTGGACTCAATCAGCCCCAGCATTTT. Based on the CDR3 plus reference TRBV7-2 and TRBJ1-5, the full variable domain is GAGVSQSPSNKVTEKGKDVELRCDPISGHTALYWYRQSLGQGLEFLIYFQGNSAPDKSGLPSDRFSAERTGGSVSTLTIQRTQQEDSAVYLCASSAQGGLNQPQHFGDGTRLSIL.

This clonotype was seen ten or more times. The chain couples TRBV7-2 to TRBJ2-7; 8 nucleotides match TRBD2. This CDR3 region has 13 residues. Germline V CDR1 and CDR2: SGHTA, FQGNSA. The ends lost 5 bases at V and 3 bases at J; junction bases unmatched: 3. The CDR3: CASSRGTSYEQYF. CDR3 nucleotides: TGTGCCAGCAGCCGAGGGACTAGCTACGAGCAGTACTTC.

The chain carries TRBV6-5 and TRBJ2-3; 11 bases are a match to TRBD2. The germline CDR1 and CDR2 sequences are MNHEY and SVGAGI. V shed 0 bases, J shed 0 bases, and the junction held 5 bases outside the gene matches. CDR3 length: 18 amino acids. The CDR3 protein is CASSYSITSGSSTDTQYF. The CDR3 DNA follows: TGTGCCAGCAGTTACTCTATAACTAGCGGGAGTAGCACAGATACGCAGTATTTT.

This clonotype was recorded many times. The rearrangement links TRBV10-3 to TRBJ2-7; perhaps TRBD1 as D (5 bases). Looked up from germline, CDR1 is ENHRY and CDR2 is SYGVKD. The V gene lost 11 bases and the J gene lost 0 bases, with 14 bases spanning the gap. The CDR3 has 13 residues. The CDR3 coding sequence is TGTGCCGTTCAGCCAGGGCCCTCCTACGAGCAGTACTTC. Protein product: CAVQPGPSYEQYF.

This CDR3 reads CSARDRGSPLSNEQFF. CDR3 sequence (DNA): TGCAGTGCTAGAGATCGTGGGTCGCCCCTCTCCAATGAGCAGTTCTTC. This chain connects TRBV20-1 to TRBJ2-1, with D hard to call. Per the germline V gene, CDR1 is DFQATT and CDR2 is SNEGSKA (reference sequence). The CDR3 sequence is 16 residues long. V shed 0 bases and J shed 6 bases, with 18 bases lying between them.

The CDR3, as DNA: TGTGCCAGCAGTTTAAGAGCGGGAGGTTATGAGCAGTTCTTC. Translated: CASSLRAGGYEQFF. This chain connects TRBV12-3 or TRBV12-4 to TRBJ2-1; 9 nucleotides align to TRBD2. The CDR3 is 14 amino acids. With V trimmed by 2 bases and J by 8 bases, 4 bases remained unmatched.

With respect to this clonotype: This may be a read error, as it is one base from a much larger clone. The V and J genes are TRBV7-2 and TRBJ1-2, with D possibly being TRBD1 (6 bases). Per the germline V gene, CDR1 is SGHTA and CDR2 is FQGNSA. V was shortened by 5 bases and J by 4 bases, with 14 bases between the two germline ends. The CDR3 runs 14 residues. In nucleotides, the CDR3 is TGTGCCAGCAGCCTGAGTGGACAGCCCTATGGCTACACCTTC. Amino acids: CASSLSGQPYGYTF.

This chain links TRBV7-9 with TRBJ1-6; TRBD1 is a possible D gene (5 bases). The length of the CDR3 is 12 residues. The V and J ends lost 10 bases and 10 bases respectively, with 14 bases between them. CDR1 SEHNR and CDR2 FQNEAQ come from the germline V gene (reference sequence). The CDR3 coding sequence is TGTGCCATGGGGGGGGTTAACTCACCCCTCCACTTT. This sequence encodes CAMGGVNSPLHF.

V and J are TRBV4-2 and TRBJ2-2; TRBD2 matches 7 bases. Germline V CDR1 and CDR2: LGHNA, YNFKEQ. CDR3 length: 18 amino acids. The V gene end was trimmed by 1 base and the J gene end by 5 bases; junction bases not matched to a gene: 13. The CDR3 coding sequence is TGTGCCAGCAGCCAAGGGGAACTAGCGCGATTTGGTACCGGGGAGCTGTTTTTT. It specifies CASSQGELARFGTGELFF.

The CDR3 protein is CASKGSSSYNEQFF. CDR3 bases: TGTGCCAGCAAGGGGAGTAGCTCCTACAATGAGCAGTTCTTC. The rearrangement links TRBV6-2 or TRBV6-3 to TRBJ2-1; D tentatively reads TRBD1 or TRBD2 (5 bases each). This CDR3 has 14 amino acids. Germline assignment: CDR1 MNHEY and CDR2 SVGEGT. V was trimmed by 7 bases and J by 0 bases, leaving 10 bases between them.

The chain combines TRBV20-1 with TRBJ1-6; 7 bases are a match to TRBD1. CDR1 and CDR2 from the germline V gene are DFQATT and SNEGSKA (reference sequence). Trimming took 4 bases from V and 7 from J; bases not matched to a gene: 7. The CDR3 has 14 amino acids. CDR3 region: CSATAAGGNSPLHF. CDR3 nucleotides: TGCAGTGCTACTGCCGCAGGGGGGAATTCACCCCTCCACTTT.

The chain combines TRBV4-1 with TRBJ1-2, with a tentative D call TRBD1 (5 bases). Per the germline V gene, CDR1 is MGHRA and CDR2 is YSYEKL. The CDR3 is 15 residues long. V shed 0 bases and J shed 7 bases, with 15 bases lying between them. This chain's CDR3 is CASSQERARAAGYTF. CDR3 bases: TGCGCCAGCAGCCAAGAGCGCGCCAGGGCGGCTGGCTACACCTTC.

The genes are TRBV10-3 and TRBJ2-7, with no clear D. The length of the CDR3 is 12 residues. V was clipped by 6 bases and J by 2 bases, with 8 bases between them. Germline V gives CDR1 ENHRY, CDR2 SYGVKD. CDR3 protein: CAIRDLTYEQYF. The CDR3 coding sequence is TGTGCCATCAGAGACTTAACCTACGAGCAGTACTTC.

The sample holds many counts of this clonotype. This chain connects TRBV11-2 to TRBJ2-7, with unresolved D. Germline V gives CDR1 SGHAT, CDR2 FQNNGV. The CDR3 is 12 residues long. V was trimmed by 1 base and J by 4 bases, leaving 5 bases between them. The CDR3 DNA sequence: TGTGCCAGCAGCTTAGTAGTTTACGAGCAGTACTTC. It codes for CASSLVVYEQYF. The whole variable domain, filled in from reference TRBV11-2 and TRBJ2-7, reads EAGVAQSPRYKIIEKRQSVAFWCNPISGHATLYWYQQILGQGPKLLIQFQNNGVVDDSQLPKDRFSAERLKGVDSTLKIQPAKLEDSAVYLCASSLVVYEQYFGPGTRLTVT.

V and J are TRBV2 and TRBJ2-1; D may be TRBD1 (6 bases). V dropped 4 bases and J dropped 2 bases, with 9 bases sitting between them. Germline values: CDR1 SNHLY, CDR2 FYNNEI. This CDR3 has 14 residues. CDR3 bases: TGTGCCAGCAGTGTCCAGGGGACCTACAATGAGCAGTTCTTC. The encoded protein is CASSVQGTYNEQFF.

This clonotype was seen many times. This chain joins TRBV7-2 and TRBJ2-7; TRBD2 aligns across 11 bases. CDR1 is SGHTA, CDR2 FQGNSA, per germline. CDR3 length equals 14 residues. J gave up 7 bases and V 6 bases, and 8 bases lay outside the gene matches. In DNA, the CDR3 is TGTGCCAGCAGAACTAGCGGGAGAACTGGAGAGCAGTACTTC. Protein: CASRTSGRTGEQYF.

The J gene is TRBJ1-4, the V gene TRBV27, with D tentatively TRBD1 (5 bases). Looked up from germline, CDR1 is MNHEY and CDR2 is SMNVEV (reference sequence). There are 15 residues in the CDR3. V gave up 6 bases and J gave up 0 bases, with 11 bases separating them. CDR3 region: CASSLGTSTNEKLFF. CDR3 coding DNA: TGTGCCAGCAGCCTTGGGACCTCAACTAATGAAAAACTGTTTTTT.

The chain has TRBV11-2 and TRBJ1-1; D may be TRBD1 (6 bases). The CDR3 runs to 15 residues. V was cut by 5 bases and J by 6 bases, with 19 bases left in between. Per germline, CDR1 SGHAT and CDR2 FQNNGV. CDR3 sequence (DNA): TGTGCCAGCAGCCCCTTGGGATCAGGGGAGGCTGAAGCTTTCTTT. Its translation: CASSPLGSGEAEAFF.

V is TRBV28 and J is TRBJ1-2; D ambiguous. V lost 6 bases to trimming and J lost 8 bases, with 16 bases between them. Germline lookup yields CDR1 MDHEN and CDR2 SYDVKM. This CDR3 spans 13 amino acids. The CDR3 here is CASSPRAEGGYTF. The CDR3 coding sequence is TGTGCCAGCAGCCCGCGGGCAGAAGGGGGCTACACCTTC.

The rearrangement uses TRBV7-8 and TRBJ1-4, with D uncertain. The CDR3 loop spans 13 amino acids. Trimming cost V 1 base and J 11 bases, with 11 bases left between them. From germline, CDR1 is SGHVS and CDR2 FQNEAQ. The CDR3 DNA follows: TGTGCCAGCAGCTTAGAATTGCCCCAGAAACTGTTTTTT. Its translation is CASSLELPQKLFF.

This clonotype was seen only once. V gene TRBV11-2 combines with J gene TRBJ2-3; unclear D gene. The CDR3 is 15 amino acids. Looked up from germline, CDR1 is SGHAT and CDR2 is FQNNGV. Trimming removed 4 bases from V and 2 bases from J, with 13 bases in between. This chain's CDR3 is CASSSWVTYTDTQYF. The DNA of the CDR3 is TGTGCCAGCAGCTCTTGGGTCACCTACACAGATACGCAGTATTTT.

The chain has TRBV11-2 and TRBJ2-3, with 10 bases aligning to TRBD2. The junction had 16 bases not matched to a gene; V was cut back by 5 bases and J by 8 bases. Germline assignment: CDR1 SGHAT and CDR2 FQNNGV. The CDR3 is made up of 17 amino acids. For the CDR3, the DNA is TGTGCCAGCAGCCCGGGGACTAGCGTCGTTGGGGGGGGTACGCAGTATTTT. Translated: CASSPGTSVVGGGTQYF. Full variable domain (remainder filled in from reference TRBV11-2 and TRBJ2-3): EAGVAQSPRYKIIEKRQSVAFWCNPISGHATLYWYQQILGQGPKLLIQFQNNGVVDDSQLPKDRFSAERLKGVDSTLKIQPAKLEDSAVYLCASSPGTSVVGGGTQYFGPGTRLTVL.